This T cell receptor beta chain came from a study of beta chain features in type 1 diabetes. General observations from the study: Type 1 diabetes patients had moderately but significantly shorter TCRB CDR3s in all four CD4+ subsets. Sampled from patients, naive, central memory and Treg TCRB repertoires appeared more similar than those sampled from healthy donors. VDJ junctions sequenced from type 1 diabetes patients showed fewer insertions and more deletions.

Expressed TCRB transcripts were sequenced because the isolated RNA had all been reverse transcribed beforehand. Assay: immunoSEQ multiplex PCR; the TCRdb copy retains only in-frame clones and omits some. The data contain some 370,000 clones, 8.5% to 10% of them singletons. In its sample, this clone was seen many times. What it recognizes is unknown. The CDR3 runs 14 residues. The V end lost 2 bases, the J end lost 7 bases, and 11 bases lay between the germline ends. Germline CDR1 reads MGHRA; CDR2 reads YSYEKL. This TCR came from a man aged 25 to 40 with type 1 diabetes. Input material: central memory CD4+ T cells from blood. V and J are TRBV4-1 and TRBJ2-2; D may be TRBD1 (6 bases). CDR3 protein: CASSQQGYIGELFF. Written as DNA, the CDR3 is TGCGCCAGCAGCCAACAGGGGTACATCGGGGAGCTGTTTTTT.